The clone carrying this T cell receptor beta chain has more than one count but fewer than ten. Its matching antigen is unknown. This specimen comes from a study of blood T cells in healthy people across ages. Study-wide points: Comparison with aged donors showed that long-lived donors had more naive CD4+ cells and higher diversity.

Germline-derived CDR1 and CDR2 are SGDLS and YYNGEE. CDR3 length: 14 residues. Combining a sample-barcoded 5' primer with a J-beta primer mix, a second PCR ran for roughly 6 to 11 cycles. Each CDR3 protein gets one entry after TCRdb re-called the 5' RACE reads with MiXCR. The data hold 780,000 or so distinct CDR3 sequences, with about 25% observed a single time. In each sample, at least 6.5 million PBMCs were isolated. This sample also appeared in a second study, on T cells of mothers and their children. That source reports: Within related and unrelated pairs, thymic selection shapes TCR recombination output in a similar way.

Sequencing input: blood. This TCR derives from a boy aged 5-17 years in good health. This sequence joins TRBV9 and TRBJ2-5; D unclear. Near its end, the DNA agrees better with TRBJ2-7, so the J call may be wrong. The CDR3 DNA follows: TGTGCCAGCAGCGTAGCGGTTGGGGACTACGAGCAGTACTTC. It specifies CASSVAVGDYEQYF.